One TCR beta chain is described in this entry. These data originate in a study of technical replicates of blood from a handful of donors. Libraries were prepared by immunoSEQ multiplex PCR; TCRdb keeps only in-frame clonotypes and omits some of them. The sample yields about 83,000 clones, under 95% seen once. Trimming removed 5 bases from V and 6 bases from J; junction bases left unmatched: 8. The CDR3 is 15 residues long. Germline CDR1 reads SGHVS; CDR2 reads FNYEAQ. This TCR came from a human donor in good health. V usage is TRBV7-6 and J usage is TRBJ1-4; TRBD1 agrees at 8 bases. The specimen sequenced was T cells isolated from PBMCs. CDR3 region: CASSGAGQGDEKLFF. The CDR3 DNA is TGTGCCAGCAGCGGAGCCGGACAGGGTGATGAAAAACTGTTTTTT.